This T cell receptor beta chain was sequenced for a study of cytotoxic CD8 clonotypes in ibrutinib-treated CLL. Across the study: Partial response occurred in roughly 25 patients and complete response in 2; at median about 70 months, about 14 remained remitted and approximately twelve progressed. Mean values per sample were a few hundred thousand productive templates and 93,000 or so productive rearrangements.

Study-level results: Clonality increased at ibrutinib response and stayed stable in sustained remission. At progression, however, it fell back toward baseline.

Trimming left V 2 bases short and J 2 bases short, with 10 bases between. Germline V gene data show CDR1 as LNHDA and CDR2 as SQIVND (reference sequence). This CDR3 contains 15 residues. Sequenced by immunoSEQ multiplex PCR; TCRdb stores in-frame clones only, minus some. The table includes 25,000 to 30,000 clones, around two thirds detected once. A note on this clone: Its antigen is currently unknown. This CDR3 is also generated by other DNA sequences in the sample.

The origin of this receptor is a human donor with chronic lymphocytic leukemia. Sequencing was performed on PBMCs, taken after 24 months of ibrutinib treatment. The genes are TRBV19 and TRBJ1-5; D may be TRBD1 (6 bases). The CDR3 here is CASSIRGAGNQPQHF. The CDR3 DNA follows: TGTGCCAGTAGTATACGGGGGGCGGGCAATCAGCCCCAGCATTTT. The complete variable domain, with remaining parts taken from reference TRBV19 and TRBJ1-5, reads DGGITQSPKYLFRKEGQNVTLSCEQNLNHDAMYWYRQDPGQGLRLIYYSQIVNDFQKGDIAEGYSVSREKKESFPLTVTSAQKNPTAFYLCASSIRGAGNQPQHFGDGTRLSIL.